A single sample gave rise to the 23 T cell receptor beta chains below, sequenced in a study of blood T cell repertoires in COVID-19. Only in-frame clones appear in the TCRdb table, and some are missing; sequencing was by immunoSEQ multiplex PCR. The sample carries around 200,000 clones, around 85% recorded once. The sample comprised PBMCs or T cells enriched from blood (not recorded which). The receptors were sampled from a middle-aged man who had recovered from COVID-19.

The gene calls are TRBV4-3 and TRBJ2-7, with TRBD1 matching over 9 bases. Germline values: CDR1 LGHNA, CDR2 YSLEER. V gave up 3 bases and J gave up 5 bases; unmatched junction bases: 11. This CDR3 has 16 amino acids. This chain's CDR3 is CASSHRRGTGLHEQYF. The CDR3 bases are TGCGCCAGCAGCCACCGCCGAGGGACAGGGTTGCACGAGCAGTACTTC.

The chain has TRBV28 and TRBJ1-3; possibly TRBD1 for D (6 bases). V gave up 3 bases and J gave up 2 bases, with 14 bases separating them. The CDR3 spans 16 residues. Germline V gives CDR1 MDHEN, CDR2 SYDVKM. CDR3 sequence reads: CASSFGQGKTGNTIYF. The CDR3 DNA is TGTGCCAGCAGTTTCGGGCAGGGGAAAACTGGAAACACCATATATTTT.

This sequence joins TRBV18 and TRBJ1-1; 11 bases agree with TRBD1. Unmatched junction bases numbered 1, after V lost 0 bases and J lost 4 bases. The CDR3 runs to 15 residues. CDR1 is KGHSH, CDR2 LQKENI, per germline. This CDR3 reads CASSPPDRGPTEAFF. Here the CDR3 DNA reads TGTGCCAGCTCACCACCGGACAGGGGGCCCACTGAAGCTTTCTTT.

The CDR3, as DNA: TGTGCCAGCAGCTTAAAGATCGCGGGAGTGGATGAGCAGTTCTTC. This codes for CASSLKIAGVDEQFF. The gene calls are TRBV7-8 and TRBJ2-1; 7 nucleotides match TRBD2. Germline trimming cut 2 bases from V and 8 bases from J; bases unmatched to any gene: 9. The CDR3 is made up of 15 amino acids. Germline V gene sequence: CDR1 SGHVS, CDR2 FQNEAQ.

The rearrangement joins TRBV2 to TRBJ2-1; 9 nucleotides align to TRBD2. Looked up from germline, CDR1 is SNHLY and CDR2 is FYNNEI. The J segment lost 8 bases and the V segment lost 6 bases, leaving 14 bases of the junction unmatched. The CDR3 runs to 16 residues. The CDR3 DNA sequence: TGTGCCAGCAGCGCCTTCATAGCGGGAGAGTCGGATGAGCAGTTCTTC. Protein sequence: CASSAFIAGESDEQFF.

This chain uses TRBV4-2 with TRBJ2-7; D unclear. The germline V and J ends were trimmed by 0 bases and 2 bases, with 8 bases remaining between them. This CDR3 has 14 amino acids. Per the germline V gene, CDR1 is LGHNA and CDR2 is YNFKEQ. In nucleotides, the CDR3 is TGTGCCAGCAGCCAAGACCCTAGTGCCTACGAGCAGTACTTC. This gives the protein CASSQDPSAYEQYF.

CDR3: CASSIADRAKNIQYF. CDR3 in DNA: TGTGCCAGCAGCATAGCGGATAGAGCCAAAAACATTCAGTACTTC. This chain uses TRBV28 with TRBJ2-4; TRBD2 is a possible D gene (6 bases). V was clipped by 6 bases and J by 0 bases, with 12 bases between them. The CDR3 totals 15 residues. Germline V gene data show CDR1 as MDHEN and CDR2 as SYDVKM.

The J gene is TRBJ1-6, the V gene TRBV19; TRBD1 matches 9 bases. Germline assignment: CDR1 LNHDA and CDR2 SQIVND (reference sequence). The CDR3 covers 13 residues. After removal of 7 bases from V and 13 bases from J, the junction contained 8 bases not matched to a gene. The CDR3 reads CASNMGQGVPLHF. Written as DNA, the CDR3 is TGTGCCAGTAATATGGGACAGGGAGTTCCCCTCCACTTT.

The rearrangement uses TRBV11-2 and TRBJ1-1, with a tentative D call TRBD1 (5 bases). CDR1 is SGHAT, CDR2 FQNNGV, per germline. The length of the CDR3 is 15 residues. The V gene lost 1 base and the J gene lost 4 bases, with 13 bases spanning the gap. Written as DNA, the CDR3 is TGTGCCAGCAGCTTAGGACAGCTCTTGACCACTGAAGCTTTCTTT. Translating it yields CASSLGQLLTTEAFF.

The V and J genes are TRBV11-2 and TRBJ1-4, with D uncertain. Per germline, CDR1 SGHAT and CDR2 FQNNGV. The CDR3 extends over 14 amino acids. Trimming pared 1 base from V and 5 bases from J, leaving 8 bases between. The CDR3 DNA sequence: TGTGCCAGCAGCTTAGGAACCGCGAATGAAAAACTGTTTTTT. Translation: CASSLGTANEKLFF.

The chain uses TRBV14 and TRBJ2-5, with 8 positions matching TRBD1. CDR3 length: 17 residues. Germline V gene data show CDR1 as SGHDN and CDR2 as FVKESK. Trimming cost V 4 bases and J 2 bases; bases outside gene matches: 12. The DNA of the CDR3 is TGTGCCAGCAGCCTCCTTATTGGACAGGGCTCTCAAGAGACCCAGTACTTC. This encodes CASSLLIGQGSQETQYF.

The chain has TRBV5-5 and TRBJ2-7; D possibly corresponds to TRBD2 (5 bases). From germline, CDR1 is SGHKS and CDR2 YYEKEE (reference sequence). The CDR3 extends over 14 amino acids. The V and J ends lost 4 bases and 3 bases respectively, with 14 bases between them. The CDR3 region is CASSPAGDYYEQYF. CDR3 sequence (DNA): TGTGCCAGCAGCCCGGCCGGGGATTACTACGAGCAGTACTTC.

The genes are TRBV4-1 and TRBJ2-7; possibly TRBD2 for D (5 bases). V lost 0 bases and J lost 2, with 11 bases in between. This CDR3 has 15 amino acids. CDR1 and CDR2 from the germline V gene are MGHRA and YSYEKL. Here the CDR3 DNA reads TGCGCCAGCAGCCAAGAACGGACTGTACCCTACGAGCAGTACTTC. Amino acid sequence: CASSQERTVPYEQYF.

The V and J genes are TRBV27 and TRBJ1-6; perhaps TRBD1 as D (5 bases). The germline CDR1 and CDR2 sequences are MNHEY and SMNVEV (reference sequence). CDR3 length equals 15 residues. V was trimmed by 7 bases and J by 4 bases, leaving 14 bases between them. The CDR3 is CASTPDTSYNSPLHF. CDR3 DNA: TGTGCCAGCACTCCGGACACCTCTTATAATTCACCCCTCCACTTT.

V is TRBV18 and J is TRBJ1-6; maybe TRBD1 (6 bases). Germline assignment: CDR1 KGHSH and CDR2 LQKENI. V was cut by 1 base and J by 10 bases, with 17 bases left in between. This CDR3 has 16 residues. CDR3 protein: CASSPHPPGRGSPLHF. The CDR3 DNA is TGTGCCAGCTCACCACACCCTCCAGGGAGGGGGTCACCCCTCCACTTT.

This clone was detected only once. This sequence joins TRBV4-1 and TRBJ1-1, with D possibly matching TRBD1 (6 bases). V was shortened by 4 bases and J by 2 bases, with 20 bases between the two germline ends. The CDR3 totals 17 residues. Germline V gene sequence: CDR1 MGHRA, CDR2 YSYEKL. CDR3 coding DNA: TGCGCCAGCAGCCGAGGGGACAACAGGGCGATAAACACTGAAGCTTTCTTT. Residues: CASSRGDNRAINTEAFF.

The gene calls are TRBV6-2 or TRBV6-3 and TRBJ1-5; 7 bases are a match to TRBD1. Germline values: CDR1 MNHEY, CDR2 SVGEGT. The CDR3 totals 14 residues. V trimming: 2 bases; J trimming: 5 bases; junction bases outside the gene matches: 3. This chain's CDR3 is CASSYPGTDQPQHF. CDR3 bases: TGTGCCAGCAGTTACCCGGGGACAGATCAGCCCCAGCATTTT.

The chain links TRBV18 to TRBJ1-1; TRBD1 is a possible D gene (5 bases). Trimming pared 2 bases from V and 1 base from J, leaving 11 bases between. The CDR3 spans 15 residues. Germline assignment: CDR1 KGHSH and CDR2 LQKENI. The CDR3 spells CASSPFTGSNTEAFF. The CDR3 nucleotides read TGTGCCAGCTCACCATTCACAGGTTCGAACACTGAAGCTTTCTTT.

In DNA form, the CDR3 reads TGTGCCAGTAGTATTGGAGACAGGGTCAATCAGCCCCAGCATTTT. It is translated as CASSIGDRVNQPQHF. The chain uses TRBV19 and TRBJ1-5; 7 bases map to TRBD1. In germline, CDR1 is LNHDA, CDR2 SQIVND (reference sequence). The CDR3 is 15 residues long. The V segment lost 3 bases and the J segment 3 bases; nucleotides outside the gene matches: 5.

The rearrangement joins TRBV13 to TRBJ1-2; D is perhaps TRBD1 (6 bases). CDR3 length: 14 amino acids. Germline-derived CDR1 and CDR2 are PRHDT and FYEKMQ (reference sequence). The V end was cut by 0 bases, the J end by 5 bases, with 10 bases between. CDR3 amino acids: CASSLGLDSYGYTF. The CDR3 bases are TGTGCCAGCAGCTTAGGCCTGGACAGTTATGGCTACACCTTC.

The genes are TRBV28 and TRBJ2-7, with 9 bases identical to TRBD1. The CDR3 has 15 residues. Trimming removed 6 bases from V and 4 bases from J; junction bases left unmatched: 10. Germline V gene lookup returns CDR1 MDHEN and CDR2 SYDVKM. CDR3 residues: CASSPTGQGKYEQYF. DNA for the CDR3: TGTGCCAGCAGCCCTACCGGACAGGGGAAGTACGAGCAGTACTTC.

This chain connects TRBV5-1 to TRBJ1-5, with D uncertain. V gave up 1 base and J gave up 5 bases, with 7 bases separating them. This CDR3 is built from 13 residues. The germline CDR1 and CDR2 sequences are SGHRS and YFSETQ. The CDR3 spells CASSLIPDQPQHF. CDR3 bases: TGCGCCAGCAGCTTGATTCCCGATCAGCCCCAGCATTTT. The full variable domain, rest sourced from reference TRBV5-1 and TRBJ1-5, is KAGVTQTPRYLIKTRGQQVTLSCSPISGHRSVSWYQQTPGQGLQFLFEYFSETQRNKGNFPGRFSGRQFSNSRSEMNVSTLELGDSALYLCASSLIPDQPQHFGDGTRLSIL.

V gene TRBV5-1 combines with J gene TRBJ2-3; D ambiguous. Trimming removed 0 bases from V and 0 bases from J, with 14 bases in between. The CDR3 is 17 residues long. The germline CDR1 and CDR2 sequences are SGHRS and YFSETQ. This chain's CDR3 is CASSLAYGPTSTDTQYF. As DNA, the CDR3 is TGCGCCAGCAGCTTGGCCTACGGTCCTACTAGCACAGATACGCAGTATTTT.